This T cell receptor (beta chain) was obtained from a study of T cells after yellow fever vaccination. Study-wide background: Preparing low-cell-number fractions relied on SMART-Seq v4 Ultra Low Input.

The CDR3 runs 14 residues. Germline loops: CDR1 DFQATT, CDR2 SNEGSKA (reference sequence). Template-switching 5'RACE yielded the TCR cDNA; a universal primer site and UMIs were added in the process. TCRdb called the 5' RACE reads again in MiXCR, with one record for every CDR3 protein. In the table there are more than 110,000 distinct CDR3 sequences, 5% to 8% of which are singletons. This clonotype was seen many times. Relative to the germline gene, one junction end is altered; a read error may explain this. This sequence was found in a man younger than 40 who received the YFV17D yellow fever vaccine. This chain uses TRBV20-1 with TRBJ2-5; 10 bases match TRBD2. Sample: CD4+ T cells sorted from PBMCs, taken 10 days after the yellow fever booster vaccination. In DNA, the CDR3 is TGCAGTGGTAGACCTAGCGGGAGAGCGGAGACCCAGTACTTC. This gives the protein CSGRPSGRAETQYF.